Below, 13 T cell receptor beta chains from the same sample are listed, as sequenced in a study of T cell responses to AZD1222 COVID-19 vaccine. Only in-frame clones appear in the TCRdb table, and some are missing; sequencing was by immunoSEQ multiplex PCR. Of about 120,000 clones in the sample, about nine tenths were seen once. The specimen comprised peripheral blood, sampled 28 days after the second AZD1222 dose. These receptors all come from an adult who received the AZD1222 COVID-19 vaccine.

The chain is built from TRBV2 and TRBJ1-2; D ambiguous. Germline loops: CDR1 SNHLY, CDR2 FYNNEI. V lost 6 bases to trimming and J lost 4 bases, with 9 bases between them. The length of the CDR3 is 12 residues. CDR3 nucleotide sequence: TGTGCCAGCAGGTTCGAACTCTATGGCTACACCTTC. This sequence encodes CASRFELYGYTF.

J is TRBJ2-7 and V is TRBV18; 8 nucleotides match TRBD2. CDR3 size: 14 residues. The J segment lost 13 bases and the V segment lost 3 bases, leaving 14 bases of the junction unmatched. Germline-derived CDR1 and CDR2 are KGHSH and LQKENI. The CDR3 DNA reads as TGTGCCAGCTCACCCGGGAGGGAGGAAGAGAGCGGATACTTC. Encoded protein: CASSPGREEESGYF.

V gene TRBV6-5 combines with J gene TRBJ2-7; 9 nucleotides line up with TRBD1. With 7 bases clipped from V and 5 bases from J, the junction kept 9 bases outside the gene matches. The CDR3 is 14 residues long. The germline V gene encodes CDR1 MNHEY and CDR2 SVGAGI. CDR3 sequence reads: CASIGTGRTHEQYF. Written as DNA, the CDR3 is TGTGCCAGCATCGGGACAGGGAGGACCCACGAGCAGTACTTC.

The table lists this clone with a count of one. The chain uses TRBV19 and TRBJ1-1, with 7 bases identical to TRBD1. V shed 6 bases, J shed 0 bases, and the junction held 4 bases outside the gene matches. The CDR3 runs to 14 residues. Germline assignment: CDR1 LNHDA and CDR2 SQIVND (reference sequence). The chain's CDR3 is CASRRDRMNTEAFF. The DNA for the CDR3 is TGTGCCAGTAGGCGGGACAGAATGAACACTGAAGCTTTCTTT.

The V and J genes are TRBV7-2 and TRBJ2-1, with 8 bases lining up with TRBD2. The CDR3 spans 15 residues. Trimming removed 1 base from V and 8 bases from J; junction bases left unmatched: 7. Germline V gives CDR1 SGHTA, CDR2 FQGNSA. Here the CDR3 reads CASSLVSGAWDEQFF. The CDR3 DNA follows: TGTGCCAGCAGCTTAGTTAGCGGGGCCTGGGATGAGCAGTTCTTC.

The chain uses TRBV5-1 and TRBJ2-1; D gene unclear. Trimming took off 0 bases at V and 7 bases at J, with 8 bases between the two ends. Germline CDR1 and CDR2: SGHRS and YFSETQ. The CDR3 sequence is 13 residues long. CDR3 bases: TGCGCCAGCAGCTTGGATGGGGTTAATGAGCAGTTCTTC. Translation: CASSLDGVNEQFF.

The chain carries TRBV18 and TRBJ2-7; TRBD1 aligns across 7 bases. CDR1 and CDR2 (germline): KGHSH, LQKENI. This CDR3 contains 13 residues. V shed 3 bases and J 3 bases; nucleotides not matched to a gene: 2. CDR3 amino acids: CASSPRTGYEQYF. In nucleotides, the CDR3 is TGTGCCAGCTCACCCAGGACAGGCTACGAGCAGTACTTC.

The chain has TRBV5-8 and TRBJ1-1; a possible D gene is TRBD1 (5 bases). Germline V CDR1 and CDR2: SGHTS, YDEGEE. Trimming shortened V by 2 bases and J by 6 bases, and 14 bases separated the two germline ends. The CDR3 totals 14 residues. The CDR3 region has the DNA TGTGCCAGCAGCTTTGAATTAAGGGGAGCTGAAGCTTTCTTT. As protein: CASSFELRGAEAFF.

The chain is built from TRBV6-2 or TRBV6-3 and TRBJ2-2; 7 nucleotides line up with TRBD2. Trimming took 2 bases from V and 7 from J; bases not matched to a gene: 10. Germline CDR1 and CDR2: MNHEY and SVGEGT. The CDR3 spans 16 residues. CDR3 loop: CASSYRAAGSYGELFF. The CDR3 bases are TGTGCCAGCAGTTACCGGGCAGCGGGGAGCTACGGGGAGCTGTTTTTT.

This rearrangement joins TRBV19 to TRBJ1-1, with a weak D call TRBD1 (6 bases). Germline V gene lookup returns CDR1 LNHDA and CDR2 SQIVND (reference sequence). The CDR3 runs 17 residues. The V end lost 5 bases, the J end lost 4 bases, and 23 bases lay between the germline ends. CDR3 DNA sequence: TGTGCCAGTAGTTCCCCAAAACAACAGGGAGGGGCCACTGAAGCTTTCTTT. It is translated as CASSSPKQQGGATEAFF.

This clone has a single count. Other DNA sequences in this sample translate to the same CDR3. The CDR3 bases are TGCAGCGTATGGGACAGGGGAGGGACTGAAGCTTTCTTT. Encoded protein: CSVWDRGGTEAFF. The chain carries TRBV29-1 and TRBJ1-1; TRBD1 aligns across 10 bases. Unmatched junction bases numbered 6, after V lost 6 bases and J lost 5 bases. Germline values: CDR1 SQVTM, CDR2 ANQGSEA. The CDR3 runs to 13 residues.

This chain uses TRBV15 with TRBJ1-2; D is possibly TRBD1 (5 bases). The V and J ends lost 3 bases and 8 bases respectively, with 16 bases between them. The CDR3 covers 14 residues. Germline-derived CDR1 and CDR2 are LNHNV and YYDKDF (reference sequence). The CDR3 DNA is TGTGCCACCAGCAGGGAAGCAGGTCCAGGGGGCTACACCTTC. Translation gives CATSREAGPGGYTF.

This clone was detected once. CDR3 nucleotides: TGTGCCAGCAGTTTTGCGGGGGCTAGCTCCTATAATTCACCCCTCCACTTT. Translation: CASSFAGASSYNSPLHF. V is TRBV28 and J is TRBJ1-6, with D tentatively TRBD1 (6 bases). Between the trimmed V and J ends, which lost 3 bases and 0 bases, there was a span of 12 bases. Per germline, CDR1 MDHEN and CDR2 SYDVKM. The CDR3 is 17 amino acids.